One and the same sample provided the 10 T cell receptor beta chains below, sequenced in a study of T cells in tuberculosis (dated by TCRdb to the late 2010s). Libraries were constructed by the immunoSEQ multiplex PCR assay. This immuneACCESS table, as held by TCRdb, lists in-frame sequences with V and J called but not all clones. Of the missing ones, under half trace to an unresolved V gene in checked studies; the others have no known cause. The sample table records under 40,000 clones; over 85% of these occur just once. The biggest ten clones account for over 6.5% of the sample. Sequenced sample: PBMCs. The receptors were gathered from a donor between 5 and 29 years old with latent tuberculosis or without tuberculosis infection.

This clone has a handful of counts. The V call is TRBV13, the J call TRBJ2-7; no clear D. V was trimmed by 4 bases and J by 5 bases, leaving 12 bases between them. The CDR3 length is 13 residues. Germline-derived CDR1 and CDR2 are PRHDT and FYEKMQ (reference sequence). DNA of the CDR3: TGTGCCAGCAGCTCCGCAGCGTTGCACGAGCAGTACTTC. The encoded protein is CASSSAALHEQYF.

The rearrangement uses TRBV19 and TRBJ1-3; possibly TRBD1 for D (5 bases). Germline V gives CDR1 LNHDA, CDR2 SQIVND (reference sequence). V was cut by 3 bases and J by 0 bases, with 12 bases left in between. The CDR3 consists of 16 residues. For the CDR3, the DNA is TGTGCCAGTAGTATCCAGGGCGATTACTCTGGAAACACCATATATTTT. Translated, it gives CASSIQGDYSGNTIYF.

The chain couples TRBV5-1 to TRBJ2-7, with D possibly matching TRBD1 (6 bases). Germline values: CDR1 SGHRS, CDR2 YFSETQ. The CDR3 is 19 residues long. The germline V and J ends were trimmed by 3 bases and 3 bases, with 28 bases remaining between them. The CDR3 nucleotides are TGCGCCAGCAGCTCCCCAAGAGAATCAGGGGCCCCCAGGGTCTACGAGCAGTACTTC. This encodes CASSSPRESGAPRVYEQYF.

A word on this clone: A junction boundary mismatches the germline segment, possibly from a read error. The genes are TRBV7-6 and TRBJ2-7, with a weak D call TRBD1 (6 bases). In germline, CDR1 is SGHVS, CDR2 FNYEAQ. There are 13 residues in the CDR3. The CDR3 loop is CASSLGRTDPLVF. The CDR3 DNA reads as TGTGCCAGCAGCTTAGGGCGGACAGACCCCCTTGTCTTC.

J is TRBJ2-2 and V is TRBV19, with 7 nucleotides matching TRBD1. The ends lost 7 bases at V and 4 bases at J; junction bases unmatched: 6. Germline V gene lookup returns CDR1 LNHDA and CDR2 SQIVND (reference sequence). The CDR3 covers 14 residues. CDR3 in DNA: TGTGCCAGTATTGAGACAGGGATCACCGGGGAGCTGTTTTTT. This encodes CASIETGITGELFF.

The chain employs TRBV5-8 and TRBJ1-5; D is perhaps TRBD1 (5 bases). The CDR3 is made up of 20 amino acids. Between the trimmed V and J ends, which lost 0 bases and 0 bases, there was a span of 22 bases. Germline CDR1 reads SGHTS; CDR2 reads YDEGEE. The CDR3 protein is CASSLGATAGRPYSNQPQHF. CDR3 coding DNA: TGTGCCAGCAGCTTGGGGGCCACTGCGGGACGCCCCTATAGCAATCAGCCCCAGCATTTT.

This chain uses TRBV14 with TRBJ1-2, with no clear D. Germline values: CDR1 SGHDN, CDR2 FVKESK. The CDR3 covers 13 residues. V was clipped by 5 bases and J by 4 bases, with 11 bases between them. The CDR3 sequence is CASSIGRFYGYTF. The DNA of the CDR3 is TGTGCCAGCAGCATCGGGAGGTTCTATGGCTACACCTTC.

This chain uses TRBV7-9 with TRBJ1-2; TRBD1 matches 7 bases. V trimming: 5 bases; J trimming: 5 bases; junction bases outside the gene matches: 5. Germline loops: CDR1 SEHNR, CDR2 FQNEAQ (reference sequence). The length of the CDR3 is 13 residues. The CDR3 region has the DNA TGTGCCAGCAGCCCGCAGACAGGGTATGGCTACACCTTC. It codes for CASSPQTGYGYTF.

This clone was observed a single time. The chain uses TRBV9 and TRBJ2-2, with D uncertain. V lost 0 bases and J 7 bases, leaving 4 bases between the germline ends. The CDR3 spans 12 residues. CDR1 and CDR2 (germline): SGDLS, YYNGEE. CDR3 coding DNA: TGTGCCAGCAGCGTAGACGGCGGGGAGCTGTTTTTT. This codes for CASSVDGGELFF.

The V and J genes are TRBV27 and TRBJ1-6; no definite D call. The CDR3 contains 14 residues. The germline gives CDR1 MNHEY, CDR2 SMNVEV (reference sequence). V lost 2 bases to trimming and J lost 5 bases, with 7 bases between them. The CDR3 here is CASSLGGNNSPLHF. The CDR3, as DNA: TGTGCCAGCAGTTTAGGCGGGAATAATTCACCCCTCCACTTT.